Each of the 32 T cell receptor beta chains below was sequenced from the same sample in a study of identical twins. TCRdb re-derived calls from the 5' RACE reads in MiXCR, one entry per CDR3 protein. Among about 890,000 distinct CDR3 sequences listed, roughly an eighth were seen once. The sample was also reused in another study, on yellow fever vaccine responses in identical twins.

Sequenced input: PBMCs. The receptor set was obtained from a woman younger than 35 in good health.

The CDR3 DNA is TGTGCCAGCAGTTCGTCCTCTATCGCGGAGGACCAAGAGACCCAGTACTTC. Translating it yields CASSSSSIAEDQETQYF. The rearrangement uses TRBV27 and TRBJ2-5; TRBD2 is a possible D gene (5 bases). CDR3 length: 17 amino acids. Germline V CDR1 and CDR2: MNHEY, SMNVEV (reference sequence). V was shortened by 4 bases and J by 0 bases, with 18 bases between the two germline ends.

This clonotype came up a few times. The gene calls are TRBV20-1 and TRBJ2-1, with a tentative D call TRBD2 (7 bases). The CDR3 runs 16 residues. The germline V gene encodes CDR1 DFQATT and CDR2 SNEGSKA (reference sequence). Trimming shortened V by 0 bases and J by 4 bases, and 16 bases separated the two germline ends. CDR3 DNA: TGCAGTGCTAGAGATCTTGCGGGGGCATTATACAATGAGCAGTTCTTC. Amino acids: CSARDLAGALYNEQFF.

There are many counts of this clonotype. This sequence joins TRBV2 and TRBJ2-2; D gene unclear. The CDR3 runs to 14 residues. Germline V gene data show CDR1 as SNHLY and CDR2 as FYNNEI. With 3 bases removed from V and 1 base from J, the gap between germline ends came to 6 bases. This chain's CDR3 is CASSDYVNTGELFF. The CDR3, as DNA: TGTGCCAGCAGTGATTACGTGAACACCGGGGAGCTGTTTTTT.

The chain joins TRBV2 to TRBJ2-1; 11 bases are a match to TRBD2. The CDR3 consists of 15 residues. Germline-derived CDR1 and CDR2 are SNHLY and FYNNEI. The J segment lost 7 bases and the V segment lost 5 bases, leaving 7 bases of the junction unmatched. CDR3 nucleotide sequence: TGTGCCAGCAGTCTAATGACTAGCGGGACGAATGAGCAGTTCTTC. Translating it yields CASSLMTSGTNEQFF.

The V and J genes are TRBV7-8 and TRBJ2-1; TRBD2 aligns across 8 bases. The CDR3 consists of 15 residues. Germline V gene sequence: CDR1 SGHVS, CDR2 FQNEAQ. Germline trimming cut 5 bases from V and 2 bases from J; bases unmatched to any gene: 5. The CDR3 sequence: CASSAPSGPYNEQFF. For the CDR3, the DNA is TGTGCCAGCAGCGCACCTAGCGGGCCCTACAATGAGCAGTTCTTC.

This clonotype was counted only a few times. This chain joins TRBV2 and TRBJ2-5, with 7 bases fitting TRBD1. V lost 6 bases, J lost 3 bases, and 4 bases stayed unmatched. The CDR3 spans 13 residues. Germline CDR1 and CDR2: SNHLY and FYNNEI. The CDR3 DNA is TGTGCCAGCAGGGCTGGGACAGAAGAGACCCAGTACTTC. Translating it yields CASRAGTEETQYF. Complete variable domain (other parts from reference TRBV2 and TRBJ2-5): EPEVTQTPSHQVTQMGQEVILRCVPISNHLYFYWYRQILGQKVEFLVSFYNNEISEKSEIFDDQFSVERPDGSNFTLKIRSTKLEDSAMYFCASRAGTEETQYFGPGTRLLVL.

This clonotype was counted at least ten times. The CDR3 region is CASSQEGIQYF. DNA for the CDR3: TGCGCCAGCAGCCAGGAGGGCATTCAGTACTTC. V usage is TRBV5-1 and J usage is TRBJ2-4, with D possibly TRBD2 on 6 matching bases. Deletions cut 4 bases from V and 9 bases from J, with 8 bases between. The CDR3 runs 11 residues. Germline CDR1 reads SGHRS; CDR2 reads YFSETQ.

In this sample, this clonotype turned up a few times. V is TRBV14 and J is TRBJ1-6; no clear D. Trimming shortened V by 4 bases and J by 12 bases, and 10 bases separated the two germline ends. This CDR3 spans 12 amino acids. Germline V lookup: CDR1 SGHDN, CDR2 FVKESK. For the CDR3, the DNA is TGTGCCAGCAGCCCAGGTCGGGTACCCCTCCACTTT. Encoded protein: CASSPGRVPLHF.

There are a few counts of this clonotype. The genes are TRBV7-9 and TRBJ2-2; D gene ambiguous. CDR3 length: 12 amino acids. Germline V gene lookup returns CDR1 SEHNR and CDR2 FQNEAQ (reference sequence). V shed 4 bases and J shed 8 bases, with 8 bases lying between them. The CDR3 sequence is CASSSETGELFF. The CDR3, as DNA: TGTGCCAGCAGCTCAGAGACGGGGGAGCTGTTTTTT.

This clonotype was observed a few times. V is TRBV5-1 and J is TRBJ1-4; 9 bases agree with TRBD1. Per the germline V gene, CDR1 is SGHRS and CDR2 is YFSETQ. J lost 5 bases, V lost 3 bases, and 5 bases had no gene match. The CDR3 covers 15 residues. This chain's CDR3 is CASSSTGTGNEKLFF. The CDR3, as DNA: TGCGCCAGCAGCTCAACCGGGACAGGGAATGAAAAACTGTTTTTT. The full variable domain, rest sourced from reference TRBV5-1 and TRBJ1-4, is KAGVTQTPRYLIKTRGQQVTLSCSPISGHRSVSWYQQTPGQGLQFLFEYFSETQRNKGNFPGRFSGRQFSNSRSEMNVSTLELGDSALYLCASSSTGTGNEKLFFGSGTQLSVL.

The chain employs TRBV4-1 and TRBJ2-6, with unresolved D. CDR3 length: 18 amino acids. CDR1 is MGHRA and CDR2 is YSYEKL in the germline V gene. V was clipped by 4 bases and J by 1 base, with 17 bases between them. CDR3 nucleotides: TGCGCCAGCAGCCTTCCGTTAGGACCCAGATCTGGGGCCAACGTCCTGACTTTC. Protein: CASSLPLGPRSGANVLTF.

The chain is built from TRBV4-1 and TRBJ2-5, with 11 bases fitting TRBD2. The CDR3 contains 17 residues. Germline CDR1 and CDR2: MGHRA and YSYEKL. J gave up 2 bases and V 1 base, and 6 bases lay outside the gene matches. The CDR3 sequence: CASSQVQLAGAQETQYF. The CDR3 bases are TGCGCCAGCAGCCAAGTCCAACTAGCGGGGGCTCAAGAGACCCAGTACTTC.

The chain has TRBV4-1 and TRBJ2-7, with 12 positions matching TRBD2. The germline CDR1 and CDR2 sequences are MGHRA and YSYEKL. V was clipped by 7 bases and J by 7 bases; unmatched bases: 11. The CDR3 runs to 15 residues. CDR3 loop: CASTDPSGRAGEQYF. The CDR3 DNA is TGCGCCAGCACCGATCCTAGCGGGAGGGCCGGGGAGCAGTACTTC.

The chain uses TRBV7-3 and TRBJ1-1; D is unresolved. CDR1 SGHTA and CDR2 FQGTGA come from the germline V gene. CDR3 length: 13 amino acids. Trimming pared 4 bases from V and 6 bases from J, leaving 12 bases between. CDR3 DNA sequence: TGTGCCAGCAGCTCGACGGAGGTGGCTGAAGCTTTCTTT. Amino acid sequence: CASSSTEVAEAFF.

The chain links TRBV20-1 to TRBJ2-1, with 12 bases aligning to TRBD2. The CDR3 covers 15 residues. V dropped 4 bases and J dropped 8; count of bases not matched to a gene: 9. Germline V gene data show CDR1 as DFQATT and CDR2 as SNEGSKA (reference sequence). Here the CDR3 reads CSAKNLAGGQDEQFF. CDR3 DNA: TGCAGTGCTAAGAACCTAGCGGGAGGGCAGGATGAGCAGTTCTTC.

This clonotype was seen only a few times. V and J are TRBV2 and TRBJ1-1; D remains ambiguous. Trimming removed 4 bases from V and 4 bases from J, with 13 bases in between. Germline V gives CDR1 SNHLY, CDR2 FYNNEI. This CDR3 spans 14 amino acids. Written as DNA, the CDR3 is TGTGCCAGCAGTGCCAACTCAAGGACCACTGAAGCTTTCTTT. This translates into CASSANSRTTEAFF.

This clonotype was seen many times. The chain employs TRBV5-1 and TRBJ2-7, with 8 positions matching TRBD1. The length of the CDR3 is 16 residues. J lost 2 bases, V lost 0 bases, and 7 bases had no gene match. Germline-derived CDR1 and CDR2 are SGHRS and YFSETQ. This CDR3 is CASSLVLGTGAYEQYF. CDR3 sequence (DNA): TGCGCCAGCAGCTTGGTTTTGGGGACAGGCGCCTACGAGCAGTACTTC. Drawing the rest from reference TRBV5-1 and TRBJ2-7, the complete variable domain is KAGVTQTPRYLIKTRGQQVTLSCSPISGHRSVSWYQQTPGQGLQFLFEYFSETQRNKGNFPGRFSGRQFSNSRSEMNVSTLELGDSALYLCASSLVLGTGAYEQYFGPGTRLTVT.

The CDR3 loop reads CASSLKGGAFPEAFF. The CDR3 nucleotides read TGTGCCAGCAGCTTAAAGGGGGGCGCGTTCCCTGAAGCTTTCTTT. The chain recombines TRBV7-2 with TRBJ1-1; D may be TRBD1 (6 bases). Germline lookup yields CDR1 SGHTA and CDR2 FQGNSA. The ends were cut back, 2 bases at V and 6 bases at J, with 16 bases in the middle. This CDR3 has 15 residues.

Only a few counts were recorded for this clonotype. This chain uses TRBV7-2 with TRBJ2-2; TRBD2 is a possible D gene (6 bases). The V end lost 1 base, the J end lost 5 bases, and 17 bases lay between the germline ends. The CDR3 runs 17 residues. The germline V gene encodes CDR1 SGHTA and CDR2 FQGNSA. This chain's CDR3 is CASSLVGLAVKTGELFF. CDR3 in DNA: TGTGCCAGCAGCTTAGTTGGTTTAGCGGTCAAAACCGGGGAGCTGTTTTTT.

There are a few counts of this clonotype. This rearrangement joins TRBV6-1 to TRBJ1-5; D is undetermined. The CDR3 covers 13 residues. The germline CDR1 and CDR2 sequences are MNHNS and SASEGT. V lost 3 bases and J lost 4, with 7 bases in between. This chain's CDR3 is CASSDDGNQPQHF. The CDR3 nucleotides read TGTGCCAGCAGTGATGATGGAAATCAGCCCCAGCATTTT.

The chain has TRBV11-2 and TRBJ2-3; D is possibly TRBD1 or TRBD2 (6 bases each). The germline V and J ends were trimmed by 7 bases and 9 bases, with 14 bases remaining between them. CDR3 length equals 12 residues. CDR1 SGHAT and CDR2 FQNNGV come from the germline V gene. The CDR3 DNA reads TGTGCCAGCAACAAACGGGGGCTCACGCAGTATTTT. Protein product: CASNKRGLTQYF.

In nucleotides, the CDR3 is TGCGCCAGCAGCCAAGAGGCCGGGTTCTCCTACAATGAGCAGTTCTTC. This encodes CASSQEAGFSYNEQFF. The chain uses TRBV4-1 and TRBJ2-1, with D hard to call. This CDR3 comprises 16 residues. V was shortened by 0 bases and J by 0 bases, with 9 bases between the two germline ends. Germline CDR1 is MGHRA and CDR2 is YSYEKL.

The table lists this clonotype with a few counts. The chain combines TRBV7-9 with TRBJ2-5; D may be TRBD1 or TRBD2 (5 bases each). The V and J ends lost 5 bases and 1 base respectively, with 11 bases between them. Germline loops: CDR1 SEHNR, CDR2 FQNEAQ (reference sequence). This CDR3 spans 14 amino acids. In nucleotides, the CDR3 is TGTGCCAGCAGCCCCCCCGGGACCCAAGAGACCCAGTACTTC. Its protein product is CASSPPGTQETQYF.

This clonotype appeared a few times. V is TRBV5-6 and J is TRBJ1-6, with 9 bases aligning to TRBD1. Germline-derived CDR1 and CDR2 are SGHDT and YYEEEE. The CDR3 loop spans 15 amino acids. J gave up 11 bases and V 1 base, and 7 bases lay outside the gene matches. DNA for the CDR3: TGTGCCAGCAGCTTGTTCGGGACAGGGACGACACCCCTCCACTTT. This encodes CASSLFGTGTTPLHF.

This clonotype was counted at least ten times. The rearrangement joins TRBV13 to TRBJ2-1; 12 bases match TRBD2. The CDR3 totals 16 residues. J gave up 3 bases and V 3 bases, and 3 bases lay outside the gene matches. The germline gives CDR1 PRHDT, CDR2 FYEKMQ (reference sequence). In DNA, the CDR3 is TGTGCCAGCAGCTTGAGACTAGCGGGAGACTACAATGAGCAGTTCTTC. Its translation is CASSLRLAGDYNEQFF.

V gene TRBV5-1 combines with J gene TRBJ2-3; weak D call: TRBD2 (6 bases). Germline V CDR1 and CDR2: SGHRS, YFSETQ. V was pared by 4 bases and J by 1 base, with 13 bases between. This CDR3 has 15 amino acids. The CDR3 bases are TGCGCCAGCAGCACCTGGGGGACTGGCACAGATACGCAGTATTTT. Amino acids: CASSTWGTGTDTQYF.

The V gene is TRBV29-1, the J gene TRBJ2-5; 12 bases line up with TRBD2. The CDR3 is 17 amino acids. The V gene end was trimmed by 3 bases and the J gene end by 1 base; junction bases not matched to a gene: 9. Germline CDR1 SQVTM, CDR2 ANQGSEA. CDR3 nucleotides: TGCAGCGTTGATACGTGGGCTAGCGGGAGGGGCCAAGAGACCCAGTACTTC. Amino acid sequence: CSVDTWASGRGQETQYF.

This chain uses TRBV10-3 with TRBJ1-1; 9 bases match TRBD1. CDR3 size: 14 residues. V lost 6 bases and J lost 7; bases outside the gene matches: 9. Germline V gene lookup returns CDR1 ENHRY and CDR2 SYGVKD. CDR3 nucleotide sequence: TGTGCCATCAGCTCCCCGGGACAGGGATTTGAAGCTTTCTTT. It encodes CAISSPGQGFEAFF.

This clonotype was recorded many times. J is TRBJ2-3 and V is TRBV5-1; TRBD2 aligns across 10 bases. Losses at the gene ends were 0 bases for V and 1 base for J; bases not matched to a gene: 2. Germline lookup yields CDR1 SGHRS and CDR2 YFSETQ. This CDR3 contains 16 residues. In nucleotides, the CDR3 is TGCGCCAGCAGCTTGGAGGGGACTAGCGGCACAGATACGCAGTATTTT. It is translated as CASSLEGTSGTDTQYF.

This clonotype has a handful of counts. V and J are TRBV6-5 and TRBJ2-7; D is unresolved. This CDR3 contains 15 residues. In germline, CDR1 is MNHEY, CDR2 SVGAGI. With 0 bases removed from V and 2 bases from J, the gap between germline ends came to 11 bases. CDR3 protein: CASSYSSLGTYEQYF. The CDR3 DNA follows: TGTGCCAGCAGTTACTCGTCTCTGGGTACCTACGAGCAGTACTTC.

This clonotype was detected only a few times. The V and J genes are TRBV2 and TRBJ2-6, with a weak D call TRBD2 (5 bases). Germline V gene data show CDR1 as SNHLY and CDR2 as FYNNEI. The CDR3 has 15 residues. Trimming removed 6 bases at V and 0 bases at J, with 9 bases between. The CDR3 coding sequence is TGTGCCAGCAGAGAGGGCGACTCTGGGGCCAACGTCCTGACTTTC. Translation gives CASREGDSGANVLTF.

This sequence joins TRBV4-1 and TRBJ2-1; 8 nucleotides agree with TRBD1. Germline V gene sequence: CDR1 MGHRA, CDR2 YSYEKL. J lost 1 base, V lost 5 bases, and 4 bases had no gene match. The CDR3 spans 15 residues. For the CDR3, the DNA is TGCGCCAGCAGCTATCGGACAGGGTCCTACAATGAGCAGTTCTTC. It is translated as CASSYRTGSYNEQFF.